This TCR beta chain was recovered during a study of long-term antiretroviral therapy in people with HIV. In the study overall: The immediate-ART recommendation dates to 2015, and the earliest samples predate it by about a decade.

CDR1 MGHRA and CDR2 YSYEKL come from the germline V gene. The CDR3 is made up of 19 amino acids. The V end lost 2 bases, the J end lost 3 bases, and 26 bases lay between the germline ends. General study results and limits: The study found narrower CDR3 length ranges in HIV repertoires than in controls.

With regard to this clone: Its specificity is unknown.

Every one of the donors gave at least one pre-ART PBMC sample and at least two post-ART PBMC samples. Clinicians in the United States treated all participants with HIV. At the survey level, the v3.0 immunoSEQ assay was run. The method was immunoSEQ multiplex PCR; TCRdb's version includes in-frame clones alone and lacks a portion of them. The repertoire includes under 50,000 clones, 94% of them detected once, and roughly 2.2% sits in the top ten. This clonotype originated in a man aged 25 to 45 with HIV. Sequenced material: unsorted PBMCs, taken roughly 9.4 years after starting antiretroviral therapy. V gene TRBV4-1 combines with J gene TRBJ2-7; D might be TRBD1 (5 bases). The CDR3 spells CASSQKIEQGTVKGYEQYF. As DNA, the CDR3 is TGCGCCAGCAGCCAAAAGATTGAGCAGGGCACGGTAAAGGGCTACGAGCAGTACTTC.